This T cell receptor beta chain was profiled in a study of cytomegalovirus exposure and HLA in healthy donors. Assay used: immunoSEQ multiplex PCR; TCRdb lists only in-frame clones, some missing. Of some 90,000 clones in the sample, 96% are singletons; the top ten hold around 0.78%. After removal of 4 bases from V and 3 bases from J, the junction contained 4 bases not matched to a gene. CDR1 is GTSNPN and CDR2 is SVGIG in the germline V gene (reference sequence). The CDR3 runs 13 residues. This receptor was obtained from a young man in good health and CMV-seronegative. The sample comprised PBMCs. This rearrangement joins TRBV30 to TRBJ2-3; 7 nucleotides match TRBD1. CDR3: CAWTRGQTDTQYF. The CDR3 nucleotides read TGTGCCTGGACGAGGGGGCAAACAGATACGCAGTATTTT. Full variable domain (rest looked up from reference TRBV30 and TRBJ2-3): SQTIHQWPATLVQPVGSPLSLECTVEGTSNPNLYWYRQAAGRGLQLLFYSVGIGQISSEVPQNLSASRPQDRQFILSSKKLLLSDSGFYLCAWTRGQTDTQYFGPGTRLTVL.